Listed here are 7 T cell receptor beta chains from one sample, sequenced in a study of a mutant IDH1 vaccine in newly diagnosed glioma. Sequencing was performed with immunoSEQ multiplex PCR; in TCRdb, only in-frame clones are kept and a portion is missing. The sample yields 30,000 to 40,000 clones, roughly 81% seen once. As for time point: week 23, last vaccination. Vaccine doses each comprised 300 ug of mutant IDH1 20-mer peptide, with topical imiquimod. These receptors lack a known antigen. The sequencing used PBMCs, collected from a glioma patient whose treatment included an IDH1 peptide vaccine. Receptors originate from a man aged 35-49 years with glioma.

The V call is TRBV28, the J call TRBJ2-2, with no clear D. Germline CDR1 and CDR2: MDHEN and SYDVKM. Trimming stripped 3 bases from V and 6 bases from J, with 2 bases between. The CDR3 covers 11 residues. The CDR3 sequence: CASSLPGELFF. The CDR3 DNA is TGTGCCAGCAGTTTGCCCGGGGAGCTGTTTTTT.

The rearrangement links TRBV18 to TRBJ2-7; 11 positions agree with TRBD2. Germline assignment: CDR1 KGHSH and CDR2 LQKENI. With 1 base clipped from V and 0 bases from J, the junction kept 8 bases outside the gene matches. CDR3 length equals 18 residues. For the CDR3, the DNA is TGTGCCAGCTCACCACTAGCGGGAGGGCTTTCTACCTCCTACGAGCAGTACTTC. It encodes CASSPLAGGLSTSYEQYF.

The chain carries TRBV5-1 and TRBJ1-2, with D hard to call. Looked up from germline, CDR1 is SGHRS and CDR2 is YFSETQ. Deletions cut 1 base from V and 1 base from J, with 8 bases between. This CDR3 contains 14 residues. In DNA form, the CDR3 reads TGCGCCAGCAGCTTGAATCCGGTTAACTATGGCTACACCTTC. Its protein is CASSLNPVNYGYTF.

This rearrangement joins TRBV9 to TRBJ2-2; 11 bases map to TRBD1. The CDR3 extends over 18 amino acids. From germline, CDR1 is SGDLS and CDR2 YYNGEE. The V gene end was trimmed by 3 bases and the J gene end by 2 bases; junction bases not matched to a gene: 9. The CDR3 here is CASSGGQGAPLNTGELFF. The CDR3 bases are TGTGCCAGCAGCGGTGGACAGGGGGCGCCTTTAAACACCGGGGAGCTGTTTTTT. The full variable domain, completed using reference TRBV9 and TRBJ2-2, is DSGVTQTPKHLITATGQRVTLRCSPRSGDLSVYWYQQSLDQGLQFLIQYYNGEERAKGNILERFSAQQFPDLHSELNLSSLELGDSALYFCASSGGQGAPLNTGELFFGEGSRLTVL.

The rearrangement joins TRBV13 to TRBJ1-2, with 10 bases identical to TRBD1. Trimming took 5 bases from V and 6 from J; bases not matched to a gene: 9. The CDR3 totals 15 residues. Germline CDR1 is PRHDT and CDR2 is FYEKMQ (reference sequence). The chain's CDR3 is CASSPGTGVKDGYTF. CDR3 nucleotide sequence: TGTGCCAGCAGCCCGGGGACAGGGGTGAAAGATGGCTACACCTTC. Supplemented by reference TRBV13 and TRBJ1-2, the full variable domain reads AAGVIQSPRHLIKEKRETATLKCYPIPRHDTVYWYQQGPGQDPQFLISFYEKMQSDKGSIPDRFSAQQFSDYHSELNMSSLELGDSALYFCASSPGTGVKDGYTFGSGTRLTVV.

This chain uses TRBV15 with TRBJ2-7, with D maybe TRBD1 (6 bases). This CDR3 region has 14 residues. Trimming shortened V by 1 base and J by 0 bases, and 7 bases separated the two germline ends. CDR1 is LNHNV, CDR2 YYDKDF, per germline (reference sequence). The CDR3 spells CATSRAGDSYEQYF. The CDR3 DNA reads TGTGCCACCAGCAGAGCAGGGGACTCCTACGAGCAGTACTTC.

This rearrangement joins TRBV11-3 to TRBJ2-3, with TRBD1 matching over 10 bases. The germline V gene encodes CDR1 SGHNT and CDR2 YENEEA. V lost 1 base to trimming and J lost 3 bases; unmatched junction nucleotides: 1. The CDR3 is 15 amino acids. The CDR3 nucleotides read TGTGCCAGCAGCTTAGGGACAGGGGGAACAGATACGCAGTATTTT. Its translation is CASSLGTGGTDTQYF.